The 6 T cell receptor beta chains in this list originate from one sample, sequenced in a study of blood T cell repertoires in COVID-19 (dated by TCRdb to 2019 to 2021). The library was generated by the immunoSEQ multiplex PCR assay. In its TCRdb copy, this immuneACCESS table keeps in-frame sequences only and misses some clones. Where compared with another copy, unresolved V genes explain less than half of these, and the others have no known cause. The sample table lists over 200,000 clones, approximately 84% of them with a count of one. Roughly 2% of the sample belongs to the ten largest clones. Sequenced input: peripheral blood. The receptors come from a man aged 40-49 years with active or convalescent COVID-19.

The chain links TRBV19 to TRBJ1-6; no reliable D call. Germline V gene data show CDR1 as LNHDA and CDR2 as SQIVND (reference sequence). The CDR3 runs 14 residues. Trimming removed 3 bases from V and 11 bases from J, with 14 bases in between. This CDR3 is CASSIAGGETPLHF. The CDR3 DNA is TGTGCCAGTAGTATTGCCGGAGGAGAGACACCCCTCCACTTT.

This rearrangement joins TRBV7-9 to TRBJ2-3, with a possible D match to TRBD2 (5 bases). Per germline, CDR1 SEHNR and CDR2 FQNEAQ (reference sequence). The CDR3 has 14 residues. V was trimmed by 4 bases and J by 1 base, leaving 9 bases between them. CDR3 in amino acids: CASSSTTGTDTQYF. DNA of the CDR3: TGTGCCAGCAGCTCGACTACCGGCACAGATACGCAGTATTTT.

The J gene is TRBJ2-7, the V gene TRBV7-3; 12 bases agree with TRBD2. With V trimmed by 5 bases and J by 6 bases, 5 bases remained unmatched. The CDR3 loop spans 14 amino acids. Per germline, CDR1 SGHTA and CDR2 FQGTGA. The CDR3 bases are TGTGCCAGCAGCCTGACTAGCGGGGGTTCCGAGCAGTACTTC. As protein: CASSLTSGGSEQYF.

This clone has a single count. The chain is built from TRBV28 and TRBJ1-1, with D hard to call. The CDR3 runs to 16 residues. In germline, CDR1 is MDHEN, CDR2 SYDVKM. Trimming took off 4 bases at V and 1 base at J, with 16 bases between the two ends. The CDR3 is CASSSSGSDKNTEAFF. The CDR3 region has the DNA TGTGCCAGCAGTTCCTCGGGGTCAGACAAGAACACTGAAGCTTTCTTT. Based on the CDR3 plus reference TRBV28 and TRBJ1-1, the full variable domain is DVKVTQSSRYLVKRTGEKVFLECVQDMDHENMFWYRQDPGLGLRLIYFSYDVKMKEKGDIPEGYSVSREKKERFSLILESASTNQTSMYLCASSSSGSDKNTEAFFGQGTRLTVV.

This chain uses TRBV14 with TRBJ2-7; 12 nucleotides align to TRBD2. The CDR3 spans 15 residues. After removal of 2 bases from V and 7 bases from J, the junction contained 6 bases not matched to a gene. Germline V gene lookup returns CDR1 SGHDN and CDR2 FVKESK. CDR3 DNA sequence: TGTGCCAGCAGCCAACTGACTAGCGGGGGCACAGAGCAGTACTTC. Its protein product is CASSQLTSGGTEQYF. The full variable domain, with the rest looked up from reference TRBV14 and TRBJ2-7, is EAGVTQFPSHSVIEKGQTVTLRCDPISGHDNLYWYRRVMGKEIKFLLHFVKESKQDESGMPNNRFLAERTGGTYSTLKVQPAELEDSGVYFCASSQLTSGGTEQYFGPGTRLTVT.

CDR3 sequence: CASTPVVQGVSTDTQYF. For the CDR3, the DNA is TGTGCCAGCACCCCCGTGGTACAGGGAGTCAGCACAGATACGCAGTATTTT. The rearrangement joins TRBV7-9 to TRBJ2-3, with D maybe TRBD1 (6 bases). Trimming stripped 7 bases from V and 0 bases from J, with 20 bases between. This CDR3 is built from 17 residues. In germline, CDR1 is SEHNR, CDR2 FQNEAQ (reference sequence).